This is a list of T cell receptor beta chains from one sample in a study of shared clonotypes between healthy human individuals. Data came from immunoSEQ multiplex PCR; TCRdb stores just in-frame clones and leaves some out. Of about 1 million clones in the sample, about 75% were seen once. Sequencing was carried out using memory CD4+ T cells sorted from blood. These receptors were obtained from a man aged 18-30 years in good health. Each CDR3 is given with its conserved first and last residue. The order of the fields is clone size, D gene, J gene, V gene, CDR3 protein, CDR3 DNA. The D gene is left open where the match is weak. Where a row states a size, it is once, few, many or the class of an expanded clone; other rows omit it.

clone_size: .
d_call: .
j_call: TRBJ2-6
v_call: TRBV7-2
cdr3_aa: CASSTLSGGANVLTF
cdr3_nt: TGTGCCAGCAGCACCTTAAGCGGTGGGGCCAACGTCCTGACTTTC

clone_size: .
d_call: .
j_call: TRBJ2-2
v_call: TRBV10-1
cdr3_aa: CASRGTPRNTGELFF
cdr3_nt: TGCGCCAGCAGAGGGACACCGCGGAACACCGGGGAGCTGTTTTTT

clone_size: few
d_call: .
j_call: TRBJ2-7
v_call: TRBV5-1
cdr3_aa: CASSPTPGAYEQYF
cdr3_nt: TGCGCCAGCAGCCCAACTCCCGGTGCCTACGAGCAGTACTTC

clone_size: few
d_call: .
j_call: TRBJ1-4
v_call: TRBV30
cdr3_aa: CAWSRDNRELFF
cdr3_nt: TGTGCCTGGAGTCGTGACAATCGGGAACTGTTTTTT

clone_size: .
d_call: .
j_call: TRBJ1-3
v_call: TRBV6-5
cdr3_aa: CASTLLGGNTIYF
cdr3_nt: TGTGCCAGCACCCTTTTAGGGGGAAACACCATATATTTT

clone_size: .
d_call: TRBD1
j_call: TRBJ1-5
v_call: TRBV6-1
cdr3_aa: CASSGRTGGIGGNQPQHF
cdr3_nt: TGTGCCAGCAGTGGACGGACAGGGGGCATCGGGGGCAATCAGCCCCAGCATTTT

clone_size: .
d_call: TRBD1
j_call: TRBJ1-6
v_call: TRBV5-1
cdr3_aa: CASSQGTGNSPLHF
cdr3_nt: TGCGCCAGCAGCCAGGGGACAGGGAATTCACCCCTCCACTTT

clone_size: few
d_call: .
j_call: TRBJ2-4
v_call: TRBV7-9
cdr3_aa: CASSLSVDLPKNIQYF
cdr3_nt: TGTGCCAGCAGCTTGTCAGTCGACCTGCCCAAAAACATTCAGTACTTC

clone_size: few
d_call: .
j_call: TRBJ2-7
v_call: TRBV28
cdr3_aa: CASTSAASQVYEQYF
cdr3_nt: TGTGCCAGCACCTCAGCCGCCTCCCAGGTATACGAGCAGTACTTC

clone_size: .
d_call: TRBD1
j_call: TRBJ1-5
v_call: TRBV4-3
cdr3_aa: CASSQDATGQGVQPQHF
cdr3_nt: TGCGCCAGCAGCCAAGATGCGACGGGACAGGGAGTCCAGCCCCAGCATTTT

clone_size: .
d_call: .
j_call: TRBJ2-7
v_call: TRBV21-1
cdr3_aa: CASSKWRGSSYEQYF
cdr3_nt: TGTGCCAGCAGCAAATGGAGGGGGAGCTCCTACGAGCAGTACTTC

clone_size: few
d_call: .
j_call: TRBJ1-1
v_call: TRBV20-1
cdr3_aa: CSAYTGTEAFF
cdr3_nt: TGCAGTGCTTATACAGGTACTGAAGCTTTCTTT

clone_size: .
d_call: .
j_call: TRBJ2-2
v_call: TRBV9
cdr3_aa: CASSVAGLNTGELFF
cdr3_nt: TGTGCCAGCAGCGTAGCGGGATTAAACACCGGGGAGCTGTTTTTT

clone_size: .
d_call: TRBD2
j_call: TRBJ2-7
v_call: TRBV7-2
cdr3_aa: CASSLYASGLAGTYEQYF
cdr3_nt: TGTGCCAGCAGCTTATATGCCTCAGGACTAGCGGGTACCTACGAGCAGTACTTC

clone_size: .
d_call: TRBD2
j_call: TRBJ2-5
v_call: TRBV5-8
cdr3_aa: CASSLRLAGVATQYF
cdr3_nt: TGTGCCAGCAGCCTAAGACTAGCGGGGGTCGCGACCCAGTACTTC

clone_size: .
d_call: .
j_call: TRBJ2-5
v_call: TRBV9
cdr3_aa: CASSGRGLQETQYF
cdr3_nt: TGTGCCAGCAGCGGACGGGGCCTACAAGAGACCCAGTACTTC

clone_size: .
d_call: TRBD2
j_call: TRBJ2-3
v_call: TRBV5-4
cdr3_aa: CASSIAGGTDTQYF
cdr3_nt: TGTGCCAGCAGTATAGCGGGGGGCACAGATACGCAGTATTTT

clone_size: .
d_call: TRBD2
j_call: TRBJ2-1
v_call: TRBV9
cdr3_aa: CASSVTSGSDTSYNEQFF
cdr3_nt: TGTGCCAGCAGCGTAACCAGCGGGAGTGATACCTCCTACAATGAGCAGTTCTTC

clone_size: few
d_call: TRBD2
j_call: TRBJ2-2
v_call: TRBV7-8
cdr3_aa: CASSSTGGAVGELFF
cdr3_nt: TGTGCCAGCAGCTCCACCGGGGGGGCGGTCGGGGAGCTGTTTTTT

clone_size: .
d_call: TRBD2
j_call: TRBJ2-3
v_call: TRBV7-9
cdr3_aa: CASSVGTSILDTQYF
cdr3_nt: TGTGCCAGCAGCGTCGGGACTAGCATTCTAGATACGCAGTATTTT

clone_size: .
d_call: TRBD2
j_call: TRBJ2-3
v_call: TRBV29-1
cdr3_aa: CSVTSVTDTQYF
cdr3_nt: TGCAGCGTTACTAGCGTCACAGATACGCAGTATTTT

clone_size: .
d_call: .
j_call: TRBJ2-3
v_call: TRBV7-9
cdr3_aa: CASSHREKARTDTQYF
cdr3_nt: TGTGCCAGCAGCCACCGGGAGAAGGCGCGAACAGATACGCAGTATTTT